Listed below are T cell receptor beta chains from one sample, sequenced in a study of post-analysis software for immune sequencing data. TCRdb recomputed calls from the PCR reads with MiXCR, one row per CDR3 protein. Of over 700,000 distinct CDR3 sequences detected, 30% appear once; the ten largest clones hold around 0.55%. Input material: blood. Every receptor here comes from a girl aged 10-17 years with multiple sclerosis. Each CDR3 is given with its conserved first and last residue. The D gene is left open where the match is weak. Expanded clones get a size class; other rows say once, few or many, or leave the size out.

cdr3_aa,cdr3_nt,j_call,clone_size,d_call,v_call,cdr3_length
CSGKTGPDTQYF,TGCAGCGGTAAAACAGGGCCAGATACGCAGTATTTT,TRBJ2-3,many,.,TRBV29-1,12
CASRTTGASNQPQHF,TGTGCCAGCAGGACCACAGGGGCTAGCAATCAGCCCCAGCATTTT,TRBJ1-5,few,TRBD1,TRBV6-4,15
CSVGWASGPYNEQFF,TGCAGCGTGGGGTGGGCTAGCGGTCCTTACAATGAGCAGTTCTTC,TRBJ2-1,few,TRBD2,TRBV29-1,15
CGARDRDSRYEQYF,TGCGGTGCTAGGGACCGGGACAGTCGTTACGAGCAGTACTTC,TRBJ2-7,.,TRBD1,TRBV20-1,14
CSARGGRAEETQYF,TGCAGCGCCCGGGGCGGCAGGGCTGAAGAGACCCAGTACTTC,TRBJ2-5,many,.,TRBV29-1,14
CASSTGLREQYF,TGTGCCAGCAGCACGGGACTCCGCGAGCAGTACTTC,TRBJ2-7,.,.,TRBV5-6,12
CASSRVETQYF,TGTGCCAGCAGCAGGGTAGAGACCCAGTACTTC,TRBJ2-5,many,.,TRBV6-2/TRBV6-3,11
CSATKASGFQETQYF,TGCAGTGCTACTAAGGCGTCGGGGTTCCAAGAGACCCAGTACTTC,TRBJ2-5,few,.,TRBV20-1,15
CASSLERPPGANVLTF,TGTGCCAGCAGTTTAGAGAGACCCCCTGGGGCCAACGTCCTGACTTTC,TRBJ2-6,few,.,TRBV12-3/TRBV12-4,16
CSVSEAGWETQYF,TGCAGCGTTTCCGAAGCAGGATGGGAGACCCAGTACTTC,TRBJ2-5,few,.,TRBV29-1,13
CSARDFPGTVNQPQHF,TGCAGTGCTAGAGATTTTCCGGGGACAGTTAATCAGCCCCAGCATTTT,TRBJ1-5,few,TRBD1,TRBV20-1,16
CASSLVPLAVNNEQYF,TGTGCCAGCAGCTTAGTTCCCTTAGCGGTTAACAATGAGCAGTACTTC,TRBJ2-5,once,.,TRBV11-2,16
CASSLAGGAYGYTF,TGTGCCAGCAGCTTAGCGGGGGGCGCCTATGGCTACACCTTC,TRBJ1-2,many,.,TRBV7-2,14